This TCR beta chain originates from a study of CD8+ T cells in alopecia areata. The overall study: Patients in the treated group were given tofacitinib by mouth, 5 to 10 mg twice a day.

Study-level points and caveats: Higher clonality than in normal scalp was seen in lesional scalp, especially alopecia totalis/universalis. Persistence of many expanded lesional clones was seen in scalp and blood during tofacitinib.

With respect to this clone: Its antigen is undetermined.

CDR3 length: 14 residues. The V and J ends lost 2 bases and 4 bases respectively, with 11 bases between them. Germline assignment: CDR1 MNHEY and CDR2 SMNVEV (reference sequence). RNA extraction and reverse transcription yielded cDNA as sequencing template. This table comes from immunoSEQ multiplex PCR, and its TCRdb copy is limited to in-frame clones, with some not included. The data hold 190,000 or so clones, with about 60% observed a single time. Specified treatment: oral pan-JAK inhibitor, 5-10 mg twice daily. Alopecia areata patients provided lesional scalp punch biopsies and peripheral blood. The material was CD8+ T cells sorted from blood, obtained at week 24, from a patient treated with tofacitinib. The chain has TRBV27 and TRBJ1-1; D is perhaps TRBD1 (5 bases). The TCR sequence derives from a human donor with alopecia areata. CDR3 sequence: CASSLRGVGTEAFF. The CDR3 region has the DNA TGTGCCAGCAGTTTACGGGGGGTCGGCACTGAAGCTTTCTTT.